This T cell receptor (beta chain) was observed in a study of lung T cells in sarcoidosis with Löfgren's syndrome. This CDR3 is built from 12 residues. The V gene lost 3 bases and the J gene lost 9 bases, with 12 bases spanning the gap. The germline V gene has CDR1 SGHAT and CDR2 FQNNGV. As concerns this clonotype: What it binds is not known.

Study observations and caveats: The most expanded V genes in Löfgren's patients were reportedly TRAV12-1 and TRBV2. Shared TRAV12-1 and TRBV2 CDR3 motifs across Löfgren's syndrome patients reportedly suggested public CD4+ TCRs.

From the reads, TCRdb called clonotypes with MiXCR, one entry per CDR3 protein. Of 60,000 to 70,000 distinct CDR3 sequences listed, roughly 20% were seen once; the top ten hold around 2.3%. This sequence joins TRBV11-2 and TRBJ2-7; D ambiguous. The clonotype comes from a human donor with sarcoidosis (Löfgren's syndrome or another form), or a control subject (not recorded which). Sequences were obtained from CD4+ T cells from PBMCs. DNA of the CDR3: TGTGCCAGCAGCTTTAGGCCCGACCGGCAGTACTTC. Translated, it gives CASSFRPDRQYF.